Listed below are T cell receptor beta chains from one sample, sequenced in a study of OX40 agonist ivuxolimab in advanced cancers. The repertoire was sequenced with immunoSEQ multiplex PCR; TCRdb's copy has only in-frame clones and lacks some. This sample carries 75,000 or so clones, just under 85% of them seen once, and the ten largest clones take roughly 25%. The sample was CD4+ or CD8+ T cells sorted from blood, taken in a trial of the OX40 agonist ivuxolimab. The origin of the receptors is an adult with an advanced solid tumor such as melanoma, head and neck, liver or kidney cancer. Each CDR3 is given with its conserved first and last residue. Fields, in order: V gene, D gene, clone size, J gene, CDR3 DNA, CDR3 protein. D genes are given only for firm matches. The size of a clone is reported for some rows only, either as once, few or many, or as a class for expanded clones.

>TRBV2|-|few|TRBJ2-7
TGTGCCAGCAGTGCACTCTCACAAGGCGACGAGCAGTACTTC
CASSALSQGDEQYF
>TRBV11-2|TRBD1|-|TRBJ2-7
TGTGCCAGCAGCTTAGGGCTCGGGACAGCCTACGAGCAGTACTTC
CASSLGLGTAYEQYF
>TRBV6-1|-|-|TRBJ1-1
TGTGCCAGCATACGGGGGAACACTGAAGCTTTCTTT
CASIRGNTEAFF
>TRBV5-5|-|-|TRBJ1-2
TGTGCCAGCAGCTTAGCCTTAGCTAACTATGGCTACACCTTC
CASSLALANYGYTF
>TRBV6-1|-|once|TRBJ1-1
TGTGCCAGCAGTGAAGTTGGGGCAGGGCTCGACCAAGCTTTCTTT
CASSEVGAGLDQAFF
>TRBV30|-|-|TRBJ2-5
TGTGCCTGGAGTCCGCCGACTCCTCCAGAGACCCAGTACTTC
CAWSPPTPPETQYF
>TRBV4-1|TRBD2|-|TRBJ2-1
TGCGCCAGCAGCCAGGCTAGCGGGAGCGGTTTCAATGAGCAGTTCTTC
CASSQASGSGFNEQFF
>TRBV7-8|TRBD2|-|TRBJ2-2
TGTGCCAGCAGCCCGCGGACTAGCAGGAACACCGGGGAGCTGTTTTTT
CASSPRTSRNTGELFF
>TRBV18|-|-|TRBJ2-1
TGTGCCAGCTCACCCCGGCGAGGTAGCTCCTACAATGAGCAGTTCTTC
CASSPRRGSSYNEQFF
>TRBV19|-|-|TRBJ1-6
TGTGCCAGTAGTATGAACAATTCACCCCTCCACTTT
CASSMNNSPLHF
>TRBV6-1|TRBD1|once|TRBJ2-3
TGTGCCAGCGTCCGGGACAGCCGGACAGATACGCAGTATTTT
CASVRDSRTDTQYF
>TRBV19|TRBD2|few|TRBJ2-3
TGTGCCAGTAGACTAGCGCCCCTAGATACGCAGTATTTT
CASRLAPLDTQYF
>TRBV7-9|-|-|TRBJ1-2
TGTGCCAGCACCGATAACTATGGCTACACCTTC
CASTDNYGYTF
>TRBV19|-|-|TRBJ2-1
TGTGCCAGTACCCTCGGGGGCGCCTACAATGAGCAGTTCTTC
CASTLGGAYNEQFF
>TRBV2|-|-|TRBJ2-7
TGTGCCAGCAGCAATATCCGGGCCGACCTTTCCTACGAGCAGTACTTC
CASSNIRADLSYEQYF
>TRBV5-6|-|-|TRBJ2-2
TGTGCCTGCGGTCTACTTACCACGAACACCGGGGAGCTGTTTTTT
CACGLLTTNTGELFF
>TRBV5-1|TRBD1|-|TRBJ2-6
TGCGCCAGCAGCTTGGGGACAGGGGGCGCTGGGGCCAACGTCCTGACTTTC
CASSLGTGGAGANVLTF
>TRBV30|-|-|TRBJ2-2
TGTGCCTGGGATAGGATAGCTAACACCGGGGAGCTGTTTTTT
CAWDRIANTGELFF
>TRBV6-6|-|-|TRBJ1-5
TGTGCCAGCAGTTACGCCGATCAGCCCCAGCATTTT
CASSYADQPQHF
>TRBV28|-|-|TRBJ2-7
TGTGCCAGCCTAGACGTACGAGGGGTGAGCTCCTACGAGCAGTACTTC
CASLDVRGVSSYEQYF
>TRBV6-6|-|once|TRBJ1-5
TGTGCCAGCAGGGAAGGGGGGGCAAGGGATCAGCCCCAGCATTTT
CASREGGARDQPQHF
>TRBV19|TRBD1|-|TRBJ1-1
TGTGCCAGTAGCCCGACAGGGTTTCTTCTGAACACTGAAGCTTTCTTT
CASSPTGFLLNTEAFF
>TRBV6-5|TRBD1|-|TRBJ1-5
TGTGCCAGCAGTAGGTACCGGGACAGAAATCAGCCCCAGCATTTT
CASSRYRDRNQPQHF
>TRBV2|TRBD1|once|TRBJ1-2
TGTGCCAGCAGCGGACAGGGGGCTAACTATGGCTACACCTTC
CASSGQGANYGYTF
>TRBV25-1|-|-|TRBJ1-6
TGTGCCAGCTCCTCGACGAGGCTTACCTACCACCCCCTCCACTTT
CASSSTRLTYHPLHF
>TRBV5-1|TRBD2|-|TRBJ2-1
TGCGCCAGCAGCTTCAACGGGCGCGGGTCGGGACTAGACTTTTACAATGAGCAGTTCTTC
CASSFNGRGSGLDFYNEQFF
>TRBV5-1|-|-|TRBJ1-1
TGCGCCAGCAGCTTGGACCGATACCCAGCTTTCTTT
CASSLDRYPAFF
>TRBV25-1|TRBD1|few|TRBJ1-1
TGTGCCAGCAGAAGACAGGGTGAGACTGAAGCTTTCTTT
CASRRQGETEAFF